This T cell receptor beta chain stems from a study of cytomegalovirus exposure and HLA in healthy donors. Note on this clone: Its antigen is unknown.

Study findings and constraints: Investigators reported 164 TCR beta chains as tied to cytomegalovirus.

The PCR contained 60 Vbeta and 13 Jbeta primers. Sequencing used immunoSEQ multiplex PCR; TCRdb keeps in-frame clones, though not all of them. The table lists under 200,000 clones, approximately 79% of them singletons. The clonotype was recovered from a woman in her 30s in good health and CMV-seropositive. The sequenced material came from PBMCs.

The chain's CDR3 is CASGPGGRPGELFF. For the CDR3, the DNA is TGTGCCAGCGGACCCGGGGGGAGGCCCGGGGAGCTGTTTTTT. The chain couples TRBV6-5 to TRBJ2-2; TRBD2 agrees at 7 bases. V lost 8 bases to trimming and J lost 6 bases; unmatched junction nucleotides: 9. The germline V gene has CDR1 MNHEY and CDR2 SVGAGI. This CDR3 contains 14 residues.